The 23 T cell receptor beta chains in this list originate from one sample, sequenced in a study of CD8+ T cells in alopecia areata. RNA, once extracted, was reverse transcribed into cDNA for use as the sequencing template. Measured with immunoSEQ multiplex PCR; TCRdb has only the in-frame clones, and not every one. The data hold roughly 210,000 clones, with around 43% observed a single time. Treatment of the sample: oral pan-JAK inhibitor, 5-10 mg twice daily. Sequenced here: CD4+ T cells sorted from blood, sampled between weeks 36 and 40, from a patient treated with tofacitinib. The source of these receptors is a human donor with alopecia areata.

This clone came up a few times. V usage is TRBV11-3 and J usage is TRBJ2-2; no clear D gene. CDR1 SGHNT and CDR2 YENEEA come from the germline V gene. The CDR3 has 14 amino acids. Between the trimmed V and J ends, which lost 7 bases and 4 bases, there was a span of 13 bases. The DNA of the CDR3 is TGTGCCAGCACCCTGGGTATCAGCACCGGGGAGCTGTTTTTT. This codes for CASTLGISTGELFF.

The V call is TRBV29-1, the J call TRBJ1-4; D is unresolved. In germline, CDR1 is SQVTM, CDR2 ANQGSEA. The CDR3 length is 12 residues. Deletions cut 1 base from V and 8 bases from J, with 8 bases between. The CDR3 DNA is TGCAGCGTTGAAGTTGAGAGGGAAAAACTGTTTTTT. Its protein is CSVEVEREKLFF.

This chain uses TRBV11-2 with TRBJ2-1; 12 bases agree with TRBD2. CDR3 length: 15 amino acids. CDR1 and CDR2 from the germline V gene are SGHAT and FQNNGV. Trimming removed 0 bases from V and 9 bases from J; junction bases left unmatched: 3. The CDR3 coding sequence is TGTGCCAGCAGCTTAGAACTAGCGGGAGGTGTTGAGCAGTTCTTC. It is translated as CASSLELAGGVEQFF.

The DNA for the CDR3 is TGCGCCAGCAGCTCCCCGTCGGCCGGGGAGCTGTTTTTT. Its translation is CASSSPSAGELFF. The chain has TRBV5-1 and TRBJ2-2; D is ambiguous. The germline V and J ends were trimmed by 3 bases and 6 bases, with 9 bases remaining between them. There are 13 residues in the CDR3. Germline assignment: CDR1 SGHRS and CDR2 YFSETQ.

V usage is TRBV29-1 and J usage is TRBJ2-1; no definite D call. This CDR3 comprises 9 residues. V was clipped by 7 bases and J by 5 bases, with 3 bases between them. The germline CDR1 and CDR2 sequences are SQVTM and ANQGSEA. The CDR3 reads CSGDNEQFF. DNA for the CDR3: TGCAGCGGAGACAATGAGCAGTTCTTC.

Here the CDR3 reads CASSLTTAGANVLTF. CDR3 bases: TGCGCCAGCAGCTTGACTACCGCTGGGGCCAACGTCCTGACTTTC. The chain uses TRBV5-1 and TRBJ2-6; unclear D gene. V lost 1 base and J 2 bases, leaving 7 bases between the germline ends. The length of the CDR3 is 15 residues. Per the germline V gene, CDR1 is SGHRS and CDR2 is YFSETQ.

This clone was counted a few times. This rearrangement joins TRBV15 to TRBJ2-4; no reliable D call. The germline gives CDR1 LNHNV, CDR2 YYDKDF (reference sequence). V was cut by 0 bases and J by 9 bases, with 12 bases left in between. The CDR3 extends over 14 amino acids. The CDR3 bases are TGTGCCACCAGCAGAGATGGTGTGGGTGGCATTCAGTACTTC. This codes for CATSRDGVGGIQYF. The complete variable domain, with remaining parts taken from reference TRBV15 and TRBJ2-4, reads DAMVIQNPRYQVTQFGKPVTLSCSQTLNHNVMYWYQQKSSQAPKLLFHYYDKDFNNEADTPDNFQSRRPNTSFCFLDIRSPGLGDTAMYLCATSRDGVGGIQYFGAGTRLSVL.

The genes are TRBV29-1 and TRBJ2-7, with 10 nucleotides matching TRBD1. Per the germline V gene, CDR1 is SQVTM and CDR2 is ANQGSEA. The V gene end was trimmed by 2 bases and the J gene end by 5 bases; junction bases not matched to a gene: 6. CDR3 length: 14 amino acids. CDR3 loop: CSVELGQGINEQYF. CDR3 coding DNA: TGCAGCGTTGAATTGGGACAGGGGATCAACGAGCAGTACTTC.

The genes are TRBV6-6 and TRBJ1-5; D not certain. The CDR3 spans 13 residues. CDR1 MNHNY and CDR2 SVGAGI come from the germline V gene (reference sequence). V was pared by 3 bases and J by 5 bases, with 8 bases between. CDR3: CASSYGEYQPQHF. The CDR3 DNA sequence: TGTGCCAGCAGTTATGGGGAGTATCAGCCCCAGCATTTT.

In this sample, this clone turned up a few times. The chain has TRBV6-6 and TRBJ1-2; a weak D match, TRBD1 (5 bases). CDR3 length equals 14 residues. V was pared by 3 bases and J by 5 bases, with 13 bases between. Looked up from germline, CDR1 is MNHNY and CDR2 is SVGAGI (reference sequence). The CDR3 region is CASSYRQGDYGYTF. The CDR3 region has the DNA TGTGCCAGCAGTTATCGGCAGGGAGATTATGGCTACACCTTC.

This clone was recorded a few times. V gene TRBV7-2 combines with J gene TRBJ2-1; no clear D gene. The CDR3 is made up of 15 amino acids. Germline V gives CDR1 SGHTA, CDR2 FQGNSA. V shed 5 bases and J shed 6 bases, with 17 bases lying between them. CDR3 bases: TGTGCCAGCAGCCGATCGCGAGGTATAATCAATGAGCAGTTCTTC. As protein: CASSRSRGIINEQFF.

The chain carries TRBV11-2 and TRBJ2-5; TRBD2 matches 9 bases. Unmatched junction bases numbered 8, after V lost 4 bases and J lost 2 bases. This CDR3 comprises 16 residues. CDR1 and CDR2 from the germline V gene are SGHAT and FQNNGV. CDR3 amino acids: CASSSSGAGGQETQYF. As DNA, the CDR3 is TGTGCCAGCAGCTCGAGCGGCGCGGGAGGGCAAGAGACCCAGTACTTC.

The table lists this clone with a count of one. The chain has TRBV7-3 and TRBJ1-5; a possible D gene is TRBD1 (6 bases). This CDR3 has 17 amino acids. Trimming shortened V by 4 bases and J by 0 bases, and 16 bases separated the two germline ends. Germline assignment: CDR1 SGHTA and CDR2 FQGTGA. The DNA of the CDR3 is TGTGCCAGCAGCTCCCAGGGCCGACAGGATAGCAATCAGCCCCAGCATTTT. It encodes CASSSQGRQDSNQPQHF.

This clone came up a few times. The genes are TRBV10-3 and TRBJ2-2; 8 bases are shared with TRBD1. Germline V gene data show CDR1 as ENHRY and CDR2 as SYGVKD. The CDR3 covers 14 residues. V shed 7 bases and J 5 bases; nucleotides not matched to a gene: 6. The CDR3 DNA follows: TGTGCCATCACAGGACAGGGAGGAACCGGGGAGCTGTTTTTT. Translation gives CAITGQGGTGELFF.

The sample holds a few counts of this clone. The J gene is TRBJ2-3, the V gene TRBV6-5, with D perhaps assigned TRBD1 or TRBD2 (6 bases each). Germline V gene lookup returns CDR1 MNHEY and CDR2 SVGAGI. The CDR3 covers 14 residues. With 7 bases removed from V and 3 bases from J, the gap between germline ends came to 14 bases. CDR3 DNA sequence: TGTGCCAGCACTTGGGGGCGGGAAACAGATACGCAGTATTTT. It yields the protein CASTWGRETDTQYF.

This sequence joins TRBV18 and TRBJ2-4; TRBD1 agrees at 10 bases. J lost 1 base, V lost 3 bases, and 6 bases had no gene match. CDR3 size: 17 residues. Germline V gene data show CDR1 as KGHSH and CDR2 as LQKENI. CDR3 nucleotides: TGTGCCAGCTCACCCCAGGGACAGGGGAACGCCAAAAACATTCAGTACTTC. It encodes CASSPQGQGNAKNIQYF.

The chain recombines TRBV7-2 with TRBJ2-1; D not resolved. There are 12 residues in the CDR3. The V gene lost 2 bases and the J gene lost 16 bases, with 15 bases spanning the gap. The germline V gene has CDR1 SGHTA and CDR2 FQGNSA. The CDR3 is CASSLNGIEGFF. As DNA, the CDR3 is TGTGCCAGCAGCTTAAACGGAATCGAAGGATTCTTC.

The table lists this clone with a few counts. V usage is TRBV29-1 and J usage is TRBJ2-3; TRBD2 matches at 9 bases. The CDR3 contains 13 residues. Germline V gene sequence: CDR1 SQVTM, CDR2 ANQGSEA. Unmatched junction bases numbered 8, after V lost 7 bases and J lost 6 bases. In DNA, the CDR3 is TGCAGCGGAAATAGCGGGAGAGGGGATACGCAGTATTTT. Amino acid sequence: CSGNSGRGDTQYF.

This clone has only one observation. The chain is built from TRBV7-2 and TRBJ2-1, with 14 bases matching TRBD2. The length of the CDR3 is 16 residues. Germline CDR1 is SGHTA and CDR2 is FQGNSA. J was trimmed by 9 bases and V by 2 bases; bases with no gene match: 6. CDR3: CASSLRGLAGATEQFF. CDR3 coding DNA: TGTGCCAGCAGCTTAAGGGGACTAGCGGGAGCAACTGAGCAGTTCTTC.

This clone is a singleton in its sample. The rearrangement uses TRBV5-1 and TRBJ2-7, with D perhaps matching TRBD2 (5 bases). The CDR3 extends over 15 amino acids. The germline gives CDR1 SGHRS, CDR2 YFSETQ. V was clipped by 4 bases and J by 3 bases, with 17 bases between them. The CDR3 reads CASSAGNRVIYEQYF. The CDR3, as DNA: TGCGCCAGCAGCGCCGGGAACCGGGTGATCTACGAGCAGTACTTC.

This clone has just a few counts. The chain is built from TRBV29-1 and TRBJ2-7; 10 bases line up with TRBD1. CDR1 is SQVTM, CDR2 ANQGSEA, per germline. There are 16 residues in the CDR3. After removal of 6 bases from V and 6 bases from J, the junction contained 17 bases not matched to a gene. CDR3 region: CSVARATGTGVGEQYF. CDR3 in DNA: TGCAGCGTCGCTAGGGCTACCGGGACAGGGGTCGGCGAGCAGTACTTC.

This clone has ten or more counts. This chain connects TRBV29-1 to TRBJ1-4; D might be TRBD1 (6 bases). Germline V lookup: CDR1 SQVTM, CDR2 ANQGSEA. The CDR3 is made up of 13 amino acids. V shed 6 bases and J shed 8 bases, with 16 bases lying between them. The CDR3 region is CSVEVNQGEKLFF. CDR3 bases: TGCAGCGTAGAGGTGAACCAGGGGGAAAAACTGTTTTTT. The whole variable domain, remainder taken from reference TRBV29-1 and TRBJ1-4, is SAVISQKPSRDICQRGTSLTIQCQVDSQVTMMFWYRQQPGQSLTLIATANQGSEATYESGFVIDKFPISRPNLTFSTLTVSNMSPEDSSIYLCSVEVNQGEKLFFGSGTQLSVL.

The V gene is TRBV28, the J gene TRBJ2-5; the D gene is possibly TRBD1 (5 bases). The CDR3 has 15 residues. Trimming cost V 6 bases and J 2 bases, with 16 bases left between them. Germline CDR1 is MDHEN and CDR2 is SYDVKM. DNA of the CDR3: TGTGCCAGCAGCCCCGCCACTGGACATCAAGAGACCCAGTACTTC. Its protein is CASSPATGHQETQYF.